These 30 T cell receptor beta chains originate from one sample sequenced in a study of early T cells in non-severe SARS-CoV-2 infection. TCRdb independently ran MiXCR on the 5' RACE reads; one entry per CDR3 protein. The table lists 120,000 or so distinct CDR3 sequences, approximately 12% of them singletons. The input for sequencing was whole blood, taken at baseline. The source is an adult who was a healthcare worker with PCR-confirmed SARS-CoV-2 infection or an uninfected control (not recorded which).

This clonotype has only a few counts. This chain connects TRBV11-2 to TRBJ1-6; TRBD1 matches at 7 bases. The germline V gene has CDR1 SGHAT and CDR2 FQNNGV. The CDR3 sequence is 16 residues long. The V and J ends lost 6 bases and 9 bases, in that order; junction bases with no gene match: 14. CDR3: CASRIPGRDRASPLHF. DNA for the CDR3: TGTGCCAGCAGGATACCGGGACGGGACAGAGCTTCACCCCTCCACTTT.

The genes are TRBV28 and TRBJ2-1; 10 nucleotides match TRBD2. The V gene's germline CDR1 is MDHEN and CDR2 SYDVKM. The junction had 21 bases not matched to a gene; V was cut back by 6 bases and J by 4 bases. The CDR3 sequence is 20 residues long. CDR3 DNA sequence: TGTGCCAGCAGCTTGCCTAAGTGGAAGGGGACTAGCGAGCAGTACAATGAGCAGTTCTTC. Amino acids: CASSLPKWKGTSEQYNEQFF.

This clonotype was detected many times. The chain couples TRBV12-3 or TRBV12-4 to TRBJ1-1; D is unclear. V lost 3 bases and J lost 4, with 6 bases in between. There are 12 residues in the CDR3. The CDR3 spells CASSLSSTEAFF. The CDR3, as DNA: TGTGCCAGCAGTTTGAGTAGCACTGAAGCTTTCTTT.

The sample holds many counts of this clonotype. This chain connects TRBV19 to TRBJ1-2; D might be TRBD1 (6 bases). Germline V gene sequence: CDR1 LNHDA, CDR2 SQIVND (reference sequence). CDR3 length equals 13 residues. V was shortened by 6 bases and J by 5 bases, with 13 bases between the two germline ends. Here the CDR3 reads CASSSTGPYGYTF. CDR3 bases: TGTGCCAGTAGCTCAACAGGGCCGTATGGCTACACCTTC.

This chain links TRBV7-3 with TRBJ2-2; tentatively, D is TRBD2 (6 bases). The germline CDR1 and CDR2 sequences are SGHTA and FQGTGA. The germline V and J ends were trimmed by 6 bases and 2 bases, with 13 bases remaining between them. This CDR3 region has 15 residues. The CDR3: CASRRHGGNTGELFF. The CDR3 DNA sequence: TGTGCCAGCAGAAGGCACGGGGGAAACACCGGGGAGCTGTTTTTT.

This clonotype was seen only a few times. The chain has TRBV7-3 and TRBJ2-3; the D is unclear. The germline V gene has CDR1 SGHTA and CDR2 FQGTGA. The CDR3 is 16 residues long. Trimming removed 5 bases at V and 2 bases at J, with 17 bases between. The CDR3 region is CASSPRDTTYTDTQYF. The DNA for the CDR3 is TGTGCCAGCAGCCCTCGCGATACAACTTACACAGATACGCAGTATTTT.

This clonotype occurred many times. V is TRBV20-1 and J is TRBJ1-4; TRBD1 might be the D (5 bases). V lost 0 bases to trimming and J lost 6 bases, with 14 bases between them. Germline V CDR1 and CDR2: DFQATT, SNEGSKA (reference sequence). This CDR3 is 15 amino acids long. This CDR3 is CSARDLRGDDEKLFF. In DNA form, the CDR3 reads TGCAGTGCTAGAGATCTAAGGGGAGATGATGAAAAACTGTTTTTT.

In this sample, this clonotype turned up many times. CDR3 loop: CASSGARVDRVTDTQYF. CDR3 coding DNA: TGCGCCAGCAGCGGGGCCAGGGTTGATCGGGTTACAGATACGCAGTATTTT. The V and J genes are TRBV5-1 and TRBJ2-3, with D possibly TRBD1 on 5 matching bases. Trimming cost V 4 bases and J 3 bases, with 21 bases left between them. Germline-derived CDR1 and CDR2 are SGHRS and YFSETQ. The CDR3 has 17 residues.

V usage is TRBV6-1 and J usage is TRBJ2-7; TRBD1 might be the D (6 bases). The V end was cut by 7 bases, the J end by 6 bases, with 19 bases between. The germline V gene has CDR1 MNHNS and CDR2 SASEGT. The CDR3 runs 14 residues. The CDR3 coding sequence is TGTGCCAGCATCCCATCCTCCGGCAGGGGCGAGCAGTACTTC. As protein: CASIPSSGRGEQYF.

The CDR3 sequence: CASSATWTSGESYEQYF. The CDR3 DNA reads as TGCGCCAGCAGCGCTACTTGGACTAGCGGGGAGTCCTACGAGCAGTACTTC. The gene calls are TRBV5-1 and TRBJ2-7, with TRBD2 matching 12 bases. The V gene end was trimmed by 4 bases and the J gene end by 1 base; junction bases not matched to a gene: 9. Germline-derived CDR1 and CDR2 are SGHRS and YFSETQ. The CDR3 extends over 17 amino acids. The full variable domain, rest sourced from reference TRBV5-1 and TRBJ2-7, is KAGVTQTPRYLIKTRGQQVTLSCSPISGHRSVSWYQQTPGQGLQFLFEYFSETQRNKGNFPGRFSGRQFSNSRSEMNVSTLELGDSALYLCASSATWTSGESYEQYFGPGTRLTVT.

This clonotype was picked up a small number of times. V is TRBV7-9 and J is TRBJ2-5; 7 bases fit TRBD2. Per the germline V gene, CDR1 is SEHNR and CDR2 is FQNEAQ (reference sequence). Trimming took 8 bases from V and 3 from J; bases not matched to a gene: 6. CDR3 size: 13 residues. The CDR3 sequence: CASDRLAEETQYF. In DNA, the CDR3 is TGTGCCAGCGATAGGCTAGCGGAAGAGACCCAGTACTTC.

This clonotype appeared a few times. This chain links TRBV28 with TRBJ2-7; 10 nucleotides agree with TRBD2. Germline CDR1 and CDR2: MDHEN and SYDVKM. The CDR3 is 16 residues long. The J segment lost 4 bases and the V segment lost 4 bases, leaving 10 bases of the junction unmatched. The CDR3 nucleotides read TGTGCCAGCAGTTCTCTAGCGGGAGTCCCGCGATACGAGCAGTACTTC. Its protein is CASSSLAGVPRYEQYF.

This chain links TRBV7-8 with TRBJ1-6, with 7 bases lining up with TRBD1. The CDR3 sequence is 13 residues long. Unmatched junction bases numbered 5, after V lost 5 bases and J lost 10 bases. Germline V gene data show CDR1 as SGHVS and CDR2 as FQNEAQ. CDR3 loop: CASSGQGGSPLHF. The CDR3 DNA is TGTGCCAGCAGCGGGCAGGGGGGATCACCCCTCCACTTT.

The chain has TRBV7-9 and TRBJ2-7; possible D gene TRBD2, 5 bases. CDR3 length: 15 amino acids. Germline CDR1 and CDR2: SEHNR and FQNEAQ (reference sequence). The germline V and J ends were trimmed by 5 bases and 0 bases, with 14 bases remaining between them. CDR3 sequence reads: CASSPSGISSYEQYF. In DNA, the CDR3 is TGTGCCAGCAGCCCCAGCGGTATTAGCTCCTACGAGCAGTACTTC. The complete variable domain, with remaining parts taken from reference TRBV7-9 and TRBJ2-7, reads DTGVSQNPRHKITKRGQNVTFRCDPISEHNRLYWYRQTLGQGPEFLTYFQNEAQLEKSRLLSDRFSAERPKGSFSTLEIQRTEQGDSAMYLCASSPSGISSYEQYFGPGTRLTVT.

CDR3 coding DNA: TGCGCCAGCAGCTTGACTATTCGGGAGTCCCGGCCATGGAATGAGCAGTTCTTC. Its protein product is CASSLTIRESRPWNEQFF. V gene TRBV5-1 combines with J gene TRBJ2-1; D might be TRBD2 (6 bases). Germline CDR1 reads SGHRS; CDR2 reads YFSETQ. The CDR3 is 18 amino acids. Trimming removed 1 base at V and 7 bases at J, with 24 bases between.

The chain couples TRBV11-3 to TRBJ2-1; TRBD2 agrees at 10 bases. J was trimmed by 10 bases and V by 5 bases; bases with no gene match: 5. The CDR3 is 13 amino acids. Germline V gene sequence: CDR1 SGHNT, CDR2 YENEEA. Here the CDR3 reads CASSTQGLAEQFF. The CDR3 nucleotides read TGTGCCAGCAGCACCCAGGGACTAGCGGAGCAGTTCTTC.

This clonotype appeared a few times. This chain joins TRBV11-2 and TRBJ1-2; tentative D call: TRBD1 (5 bases). Germline V gives CDR1 SGHAT, CDR2 FQNNGV. CDR3 length equals 15 residues. Trimming took 4 bases from V and 4 from J, leaving 16 bases between them. The CDR3 spells CASSSAGRGAYGYTF. CDR3 nucleotides: TGTGCCAGCAGCTCCGCAGGAAGAGGGGCCTATGGCTACACCTTC.

This clonotype appeared many times. V and J are TRBV12-3 or TRBV12-4 and TRBJ1-1; no clear D gene. The ends were cut back, 5 bases at V and 0 bases at J, with 7 bases in the middle. The CDR3 is 13 amino acids. The CDR3 sequence: CASSLTVNTEAFF. The CDR3 coding sequence is TGTGCCAGCAGTCTGACGGTGAACACTGAAGCTTTCTTT.

This clonotype came up a few times. CDR3 residues: CASTLLGSTYNEQFF. The CDR3 DNA is TGTGCCAGCACCCTCCTTGGTTCAACTTACAATGAGCAGTTCTTC. This sequence joins TRBV27 and TRBJ2-1; unclear D gene. The CDR3 extends over 15 amino acids. Per germline, CDR1 MNHEY and CDR2 SMNVEV (reference sequence). Trimming removed 7 bases from V and 4 bases from J, with 17 bases in between.

The chain recombines TRBV7-2 with TRBJ2-7; D is uncertain. The V and J ends lost 6 bases and 1 base respectively, with 13 bases between them. The CDR3 consists of 14 residues. Per germline, CDR1 SGHTA and CDR2 FQGNSA. The CDR3 sequence is CASRTLGLSYEQYF. The CDR3 nucleotides read TGTGCCAGCAGGACCCTTGGGCTATCCTACGAGCAGTACTTC.

This clonotype was picked up a small number of times. This sequence joins TRBV6-6 and TRBJ1-1; D gene unclear. The germline V and J ends were trimmed by 2 bases and 7 bases, with 8 bases remaining between them. Germline CDR1 reads MNHNY; CDR2 reads SVGAGI (reference sequence). This CDR3 is built from 12 residues. CDR3 in amino acids: CASSYDTSEAFF. CDR3 in DNA: TGTGCCAGCAGTTACGACACAAGTGAAGCTTTCTTT.

This clonotype was seen a few times. This sequence joins TRBV6-1 and TRBJ1-5; no reliable D call. Germline V lookup: CDR1 MNHNS, CDR2 SASEGT. The CDR3 totals 13 residues. V shed 6 bases and J shed 5 bases, with 11 bases lying between them. The CDR3 DNA sequence: TGTGCCAGCAGCGCCGAGGCCGATCAGCCCCAGCATTTT. Translated: CASSAEADQPQHF.

This clonotype has more than one count but fewer than ten. The chain carries TRBV11-2 and TRBJ2-7; 8 bases agree with TRBD1. Germline lookup yields CDR1 SGHAT and CDR2 FQNNGV. There are 18 residues in the CDR3. Trimming at V came to 1 base and at J to 0 bases, leaving 11 bases not matched to a gene. The CDR3 DNA follows: TGTGCCAGCAGCTTAGCCCCTGGGACAGGTCTCACCTCCTACGAGCAGTACTTC. Encoded protein: CASSLAPGTGLTSYEQYF.

In this sample, this clonotype turned up many times. The gene calls are TRBV4-1 and TRBJ1-2; possibly TRBD1 for D (6 bases). Germline V gene sequence: CDR1 MGHRA, CDR2 YSYEKL. This CDR3 region has 16 residues. V lost 1 base, J lost 5 bases, and 17 bases lay in between. This CDR3 is CASSQVGPLGGYGYTF. The DNA for the CDR3 is TGCGCCAGCAGCCAAGTGGGGCCCCTAGGGGGGTATGGCTACACCTTC.

The chain combines TRBV18 with TRBJ1-5, with TRBD1 identical over 7 bases. The CDR3 loop spans 15 amino acids. V trimming: 3 bases; J trimming: 4 bases; junction bases outside the gene matches: 6. CDR1 and CDR2 from the germline V gene are KGHSH and LQKENI. Written as DNA, the CDR3 is TGTGCCAGCTCACCCCAGGGGGTACGAAATCAGCCCCAGCATTTT. Protein: CASSPQGVRNQPQHF.

This clonotype was found many times. The rearrangement joins TRBV24-1 to TRBJ2-1, with a weak D call TRBD2 (6 bases). The germline V gene has CDR1 KGHDR and CDR2 SFDVKD. This CDR3 has 14 amino acids. V was trimmed by 4 bases and J by 2 bases, leaving 8 bases between them. This CDR3 is CATSEGGPYNEQFF. The CDR3, as DNA: TGTGCCACCAGTGAGGGGGGACCCTACAATGAGCAGTTCTTC.

The chain carries TRBV24-1 and TRBJ1-1, with a tentative D call TRBD1 (5 bases). Germline V gene sequence: CDR1 KGHDR, CDR2 SFDVKD. This CDR3 has 16 amino acids. Trimming took 5 bases from V and 0 from J, leaving 15 bases between them. CDR3 protein: CATSVSGTVMNTEAFF. CDR3 DNA: TGTGCCACCAGTGTATCCGGGACGGTCATGAACACTGAAGCTTTCTTT.

This clonotype was observed at least ten times. V usage is TRBV5-6 and J usage is TRBJ2-1; possible D gene TRBD2, 5 bases. The CDR3 loop spans 15 amino acids. V was shortened by 5 bases and J by 5 bases, with 17 bases between the two germline ends. Germline V gene lookup returns CDR1 SGHDT and CDR2 YYEEEE. CDR3 region: CASRSLATPDNEQFF. CDR3 sequence (DNA): TGTGCCAGCAGGTCCTTAGCGACTCCTGACAATGAGCAGTTCTTC.

This chain uses TRBV6-5 with TRBJ1-1; D gene unclear. Germline CDR1 MNHEY, CDR2 SVGAGI. The CDR3 spans 15 residues. The V end lost 5 bases, the J end lost 0 bases, and 13 bases lay between the germline ends. The CDR3 sequence is CASSRMSKMNTEAFF. For the CDR3, the DNA is TGTGCCAGCAGTCGCATGTCTAAGATGAACACTGAAGCTTTCTTT.

The chain links TRBV3-1 to TRBJ2-7; perhaps TRBD1 as D (5 bases). Trimming removed 2 bases at V and 2 bases at J, with 16 bases between. CDR3 length equals 16 residues. Germline V lookup: CDR1 LGHDT, CDR2 YNNKEL (reference sequence). CDR3 loop: CASSQLKDTPTYEQYF. The CDR3, as DNA: TGTGCCAGCAGCCAACTGAAGGACACACCAACCTACGAGCAGTACTTC.